The text below deals with one T cell receptor (beta chain). This record belongs to a study of shared clonotypes between healthy human individuals. Produced via immunoSEQ multiplex PCR; TCRdb's table is partial and in-frame only. The repertoire holds approximately 2,300,000 clones, with under 95% as singletons. The CDR3 sequence is 16 residues long. Germline CDR1 is SGHTA and CDR2 is FQGNSA. V lost 1 base and J lost 0, with 13 bases in between. The gene calls are TRBV7-2 and TRBJ2-7; no reliable D call. The sample consisted of naive CD4+ T cells from PBMCs. Noted subset: CD45RA+ positively selected. This TCR derives from a man younger than 35 in good health. Some clones in this sample may be carry-over from other donors' samples. CDR3 protein: CASSLGSAPSSYEQYF. The CDR3 nucleotides read TGTGCCAGCAGCTTAGGAAGCGCCCCAAGCTCCTACGAGCAGTACTTC.